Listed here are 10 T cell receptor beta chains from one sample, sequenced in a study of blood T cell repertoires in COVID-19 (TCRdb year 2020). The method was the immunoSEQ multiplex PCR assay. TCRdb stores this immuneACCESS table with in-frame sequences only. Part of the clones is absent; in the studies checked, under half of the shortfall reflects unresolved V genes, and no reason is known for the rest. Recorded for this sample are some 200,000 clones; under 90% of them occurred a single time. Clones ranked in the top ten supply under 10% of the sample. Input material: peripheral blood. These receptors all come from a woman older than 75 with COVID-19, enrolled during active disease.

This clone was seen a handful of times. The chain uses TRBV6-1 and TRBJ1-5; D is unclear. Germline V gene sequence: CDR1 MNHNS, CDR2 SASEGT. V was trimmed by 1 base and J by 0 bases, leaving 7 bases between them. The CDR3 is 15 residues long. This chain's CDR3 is CASSEGHVSNQPQHF. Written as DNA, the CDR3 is TGTGCCAGCAGTGAAGGGCACGTTAGCAATCAGCCCCAGCATTTT.

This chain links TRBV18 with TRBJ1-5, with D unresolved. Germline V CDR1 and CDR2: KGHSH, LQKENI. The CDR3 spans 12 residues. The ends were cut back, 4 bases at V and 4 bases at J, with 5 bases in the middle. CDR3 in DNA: TGTGCCAGCTCACACAGAAATCAGCCCCAGCATTTT. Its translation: CASSHRNQPQHF.

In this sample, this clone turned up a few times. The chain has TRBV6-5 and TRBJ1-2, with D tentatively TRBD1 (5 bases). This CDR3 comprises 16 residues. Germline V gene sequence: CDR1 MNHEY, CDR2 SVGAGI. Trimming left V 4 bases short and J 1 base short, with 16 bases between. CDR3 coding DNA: TGTGCCAGCAGTTCAACCATGGGGCAGGGTAACTATGGCTACACCTTC. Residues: CASSSTMGQGNYGYTF.

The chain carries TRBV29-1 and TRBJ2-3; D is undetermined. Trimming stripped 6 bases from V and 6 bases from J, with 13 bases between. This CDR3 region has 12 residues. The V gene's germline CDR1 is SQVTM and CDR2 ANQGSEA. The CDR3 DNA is TGCAGCGTGGAACGATCCGGGGATACGCAGTATTTT. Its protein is CSVERSGDTQYF.

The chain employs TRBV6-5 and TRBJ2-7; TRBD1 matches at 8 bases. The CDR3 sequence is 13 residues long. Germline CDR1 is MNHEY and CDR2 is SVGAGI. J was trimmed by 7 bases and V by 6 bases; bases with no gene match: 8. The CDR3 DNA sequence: TGTGCCAGCAGAGGCAGGGGGCGAGGGGAGCAGTACTTC. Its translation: CASRGRGRGEQYF.

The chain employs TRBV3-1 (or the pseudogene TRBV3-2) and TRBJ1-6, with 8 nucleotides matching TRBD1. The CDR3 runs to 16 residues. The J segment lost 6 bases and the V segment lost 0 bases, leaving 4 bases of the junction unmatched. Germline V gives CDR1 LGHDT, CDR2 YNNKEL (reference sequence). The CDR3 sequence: CASSQELTGGNSPLHF. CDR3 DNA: TGTGCCAGCAGCCAAGAGCTCACAGGGGGTAATTCACCCCTCCACTTT.

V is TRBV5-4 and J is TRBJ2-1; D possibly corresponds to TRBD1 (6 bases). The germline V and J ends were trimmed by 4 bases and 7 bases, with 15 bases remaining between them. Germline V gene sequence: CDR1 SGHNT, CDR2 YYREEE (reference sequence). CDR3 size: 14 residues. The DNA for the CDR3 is TGTGCCAGCAGCGCCAGACAGGTGGCGAATGAGCAGTTCTTC. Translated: CASSARQVANEQFF.

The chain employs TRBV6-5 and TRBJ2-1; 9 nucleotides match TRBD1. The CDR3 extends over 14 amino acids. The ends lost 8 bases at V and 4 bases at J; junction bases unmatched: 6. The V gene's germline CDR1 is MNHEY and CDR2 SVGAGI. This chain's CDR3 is CASCPGTGYNEQFF. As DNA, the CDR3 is TGTGCCAGCTGTCCCGGGACAGGGTACAATGAGCAGTTCTTC.

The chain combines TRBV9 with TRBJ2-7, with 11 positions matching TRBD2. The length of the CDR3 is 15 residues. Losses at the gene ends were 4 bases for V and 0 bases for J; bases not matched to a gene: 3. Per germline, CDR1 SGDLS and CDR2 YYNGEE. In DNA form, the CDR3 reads TGTGCCAGCAGCCTAACTAGCGGGAGCTCCTACGAGCAGTACTTC. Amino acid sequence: CASSLTSGSSYEQYF.

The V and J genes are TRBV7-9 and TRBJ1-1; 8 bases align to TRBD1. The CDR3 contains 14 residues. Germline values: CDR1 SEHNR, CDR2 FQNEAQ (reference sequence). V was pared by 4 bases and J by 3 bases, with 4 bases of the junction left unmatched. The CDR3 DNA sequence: TGTGCCAGCAGCTCTACAGGGGGGTACACTGAAGCTTTCTTT. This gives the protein CASSSTGGYTEAFF.